This TCR beta chain stems from a study of blood T cell repertoires in COVID-19. Overall study: Italy, Spain and the United States were the sources of the convalescent and acute COVID-19 samples. The analysed material was cDNA or gDNA that came from T cells, B-cell-depleted T cells, or PBMCs.

Participants, 18 to 89 years old, spanned around 25 US areas. Cohorts were determined from participant-reported clinical history. Data came from immunoSEQ multiplex PCR; TCRdb stores just in-frame clones and leaves some out. The profile covers fewer than 200,000 clones, with around 79% appearing a single time and around a fifth taken by the ten largest. The V segment lost 4 bases and the J segment 5 bases; nucleotides outside the gene matches: 7. Germline V lookup: CDR1 GTSNPN, CDR2 SVGIG (reference sequence). CDR3 length equals 13 residues. This receptor was obtained from a woman in her seventies in a cohort exposed to, infected with or recovered from COVID-19 (not recorded which). Sequenced material: PBMCs or T cells enriched from blood (not recorded which). The V gene is TRBV30, the J gene TRBJ2-5, with 7 bases identical to TRBD1. For the CDR3, the DNA is TGTGCCTGGAAAGGAACAGGGGTGGAGACCCAGTACTTC. It translates to CAWKGTGVETQYF.